This TCR beta chain was sequenced in a study of T-cell memory formation after mild COVID-19. Study-wide findings and caveats: Among contracting clones, CD4+ were mainly CM/EM and CD8+ enriched in EMRA.

TCRdb processed the 5' RACE reads anew with MiXCR; each CDR3 protein has one entry. The sample records roughly 200,000 distinct CDR3 sequences, about a sixth being singletons. This clonotype was picked up many times. The target antigen is unknown. Germline V CDR1 and CDR2: SQVTM, ANQGSEA. This CDR3 comprises 11 residues. Trimming took 8 bases from V and 3 from J, leaving 9 bases between them. The sequencing sample was made of PBMCs or a T cell subset sorted from them (not recorded which). This TCR came from an adult woman who had mild COVID-19 (a few samples of this study predate the infection). Cell type and time point are not known. This chain connects TRBV29-1 to TRBJ2-3; D not certain. The CDR3 DNA reads as TGCAGCCCCAGAATAACAGATACGCAGTATTTT. Translation gives CSPRITDTQYF.